Listed below are T cell receptor beta chains from one sample, sequenced in a study of blood T cell repertoires in COVID-19. Repertoires were generated with immunoSEQ multiplex PCR, while TCRdb's copy carries only in-frame clones and drops some. The repertoire holds 60,000 to 65,000 clones, roughly 80% seen once, with 15% to 20% in the top ten. Sequencing was done on a sample of peripheral blood. The receptors here all came from a man between 60 and 75 years old with acute or convalescent COVID-19. The CDR3 runs from the conserved cysteine through the conserved F or W. The D gene is left open where the match is weak. Expanded clones are given a class, and other clones once, few, many or no size at all.

j_call v_call clone_size d_call cdr3_nt cdr3_aa
TRBJ2-7 TRBV6-1 - TRBD2 TGTGCCAGCAGTGAGGGGGGGGTTCTGCACGAGCAGTACTTC CASSEGGVLHEQYF
TRBJ1-2 TRBV12-3/TRBV12-4 - - TGTGCCAGCAGCATGGACAGCTATGGCTACACCTTC CASSMDSYGYTF
TRBJ2-2 TRBV10-3 few - TGTGCCATCGCCGAGCAGGGTCCCACCGGGGAGCTGTTTTTT CAIAEQGPTGELFF
TRBJ2-7 TRBV10-2 - - TGCGCCAGCAGTCGGTACAGTAGCTCCTACGAGCAGTACTTC CASSRYSSSYEQYF
TRBJ1-2 TRBV6-5 once TRBD1 TGTGCCAGCAGTCGGGACAGATCCTATGGCTACACCTTC CASSRDRSYGYTF
TRBJ2-5 TRBV15 - TRBD2 TGTGCCACCAGCAGAACAGGCGGGAGTCAAGAGACCCAGTACTTC CATSRTGGSQETQYF
TRBJ1-5 TRBV6-6 - - TGTGCCAGCAGCCGCGGGACGGATCAGCCCCAGCATTTT CASSRGTDQPQHF
TRBJ2-7 TRBV3-1/TRBV3-2 - TRBD1 TGTGCCAGCAGCCCCCGGGACAGCGACCACGAGCAGTACTTC CASSPRDSDHEQYF
TRBJ2-7 TRBV7-9 - TRBD1 TGTGCCAGCAGCTTGGGACAGGCCCCCTACGAGCAGTACTTC CASSLGQAPYEQYF
TRBJ1-1 TRBV7-2 - - TGTGCCAGCAGCTTAGACAGGTTCACTGAAGCTTTCTTT CASSLDRFTEAFF
TRBJ1-1 TRBV2 - TRBD1 TGTGCCAGCAGTGAAGCGCTTCGACAGGGAAGCATGAACACTGAAGCTTTCTTT CASSEALRQGSMNTEAFF
TRBJ2-7 TRBV7-6 - - TGTGCCAGCAGCTCGAGGCCCCCACAGGGAAACTCCTACGAGCAGTACTTC CASSSRPPQGNSYEQYF
TRBJ2-3 TRBV6-6 - TRBD2 TGTGCCAGCAGTTTTAGCGGGCGCACAGATACGCAGTATTTT CASSFSGRTDTQYF
TRBJ2-3 TRBV6-5 - - TGTGCCAGCAGTTCTGCGGCAGGGGGGTTCACAGATACGCAGTATTTT CASSSAAGGFTDTQYF
TRBJ2-7 TRBV3-1/TRBV3-2 - - TGTGCCAGCAGCCCGCGTGAGGGGGAGGGGCAGTACTTC CASSPREGEGQYF
TRBJ2-1 TRBV5-6 - - TGTGCCAGCAGCTGGGGCAGGGGAAGCGGGACGTCGAAGAATGAGCAGTTCTTC CASSWGRGSGTSKNEQFF
TRBJ1-2 TRBV4-3 - - TGCGCCAGCAGCCAAGCCCGCCCGGATGGCTACACCTTC CASSQARPDGYTF
TRBJ2-7 TRBV5-1 - - TGCGCCAGCAGCTTGAACAACTACGAGCAGTACTTC CASSLNNYEQYF
TRBJ2-3 TRBV5-4 - TRBD1 TGTGCCAGCAGTAACCGACAGGGGGAGGATACGCAGTATTTT CASSNRQGEDTQYF
TRBJ2-5 TRBV19 - TRBD2 TGTGCCAGTAGTATCGGGGGGGGAAGTGAGACCCAGTACTTC CASSIGGGSETQYF
TRBJ1-1 TRBV6-5 few - TGTGCCAGCATGGAGCGGTGGGGGGACGCTGAAGCTTTCTTT CASMERWGDAEAFF
TRBJ2-7 TRBV15 once - TGTGCCACCAGCAGAGATAGGGGGACCTACGAGCAGTACTTC CATSRDRGTYEQYF
TRBJ2-1 TRBV19 - - TGTGCCAGTTCCTCCCGGGGTAGCTCCTACAATGAGCAGTTCTTC CASSSRGSSYNEQFF
TRBJ1-2 TRBV9 - - TGTGCCAGCAGCGTAGGGCCGGACTCAAGCTATGGCTACACCTTC CASSVGPDSSYGYTF
TRBJ2-3 TRBV27 - TRBD2 TGTGCCAGCAGTTTGGCTACTAGCGGGGGGCCCCCCCGGGGTACGCAGTATTTT CASSLATSGGPPRGTQYF
TRBJ2-7 TRBV30 few - TGTGCCTGGAGTGTTTTGATGGGGCGCTACGAGCAGTACTTC CAWSVLMGRYEQYF
TRBJ2-1 TRBV27 - TRBD2 TGTGCCAGCACCTCGGGGGGGGCAGAGACCTACAATGAGCAGTTCTTC CASTSGGAETYNEQFF
TRBJ2-7 TRBV5-4 - - TGTGCCAGCAGCTTGGAGGGGCGAGATTACGAGCAGTACTTC CASSLEGRDYEQYF
TRBJ1-6 TRBV6-5 - - TGTGCCAGCAGTTACTCGGTATGGAGGAATAATTCACCCCTCCACTTT CASSYSVWRNNSPLHF
TRBJ1-2 TRBV14 - TRBD1 TGTGCCAGCAGCCAGGACTCGGGACAGCTCTATGGCTACACCTTC CASSQDSGQLYGYTF
TRBJ2-7 TRBV28 once TRBD1 TGTGCCTCCAGGGGGACAGGGGGGTCGCCCGAGCAGTACTTC CASRGTGGSPEQYF
TRBJ1-5 TRBV23-1 - - TGCGCCAGCAGTCTCTTCGTGGAAGGGGATGGCAATCAGCCCCAGCATTTT CASSLFVEGDGNQPQHF
TRBJ2-1 TRBV18 few TRBD2 TGTGCCAGCTCATGGCGGGGGGGAGTCAATGAGCAGTTCTTC CASSWRGGVNEQFF
TRBJ1-1 TRBV18 few - TGTGCCAGCTCACTGACAGCGAACACTGAAGCTTTCTTT CASSLTANTEAFF
TRBJ2-1 TRBV5-4 - - TGTGCCAGCAGCCTGACTTGGAGCTCCTACAATGAGCAGTTCTTC CASSLTWSSYNEQFF
TRBJ2-1 TRBV2 - TRBD1 TGTGCCAGCAGTGAAACCCCGGACAGGGTGAACCCCTCCTACAATGAGCAGTTCTTC CASSETPDRVNPSYNEQFF
TRBJ1-3 TRBV28 once - TGTGCCAGCAGTTTCATTTTCGGGAGATCGGGGCGGGGAAACACCATATATTTT CASSFIFGRSGRGNTIYF
TRBJ1-5 TRBV10-2 - TRBD1 TGCGCCAGCAGAGAGACAGGGGGCAGCAATCAGCCCCAGCATTTT CASRETGGSNQPQHF
TRBJ1-1 TRBV2 - - TGTGCCAGCCGAGAGGGTCCGCTCCGAGCTTTCTTT CASREGPLRAFF
TRBJ2-1 TRBV5-1 - - TGCGCCAGCAGCGAGACAGTCAGCTCCTACAATGAGCAGTTCTTC CASSETVSSYNEQFF
TRBJ2-7 TRBV27 medium-sized - TGTGCCAGCAGTTTAAGAGCCGGGTTTGGAGAGCAGTACTTC CASSLRAGFGEQYF
TRBJ1-3 TRBV9 few TRBD1 TGTGCCAGCAGCACAGGGGGCCAGGGGAGTCCTCGCACCATATATTTT CASSTGGQGSPRTIYF
TRBJ2-2 TRBV29-1 few - TGCAGCGCTAAATTCAACACCGGGGAGCTGTTTTTT CSAKFNTGELFF
TRBJ2-2 TRBV6-5 - TRBD1 TGTGCCAGCAGTTACCCGGGACAGGGTGGGACCGGGGAGCTGTTTTTT CASSYPGQGGTGELFF
TRBJ1-6 TRBV30 few - TGTGCCTGGAGAACCCCCCACGGCAGGGCGAATTCACCCCTCCACTTT CAWRTPHGRANSPLHF
TRBJ2-5 TRBV21-1 - - TGTGCCAGCACCCGGGCAGGGAAGACCCAGTACTTC CASTRAGKTQYF
TRBJ1-5 TRBV20-1 few - TGCAGTGCTAGTTTAGACAGTAGCAATCAGCCCCAGCATTTT CSASLDSSNQPQHF
TRBJ1-5 TRBV5-6 - - TGTGCCAGCAGCCCTTCCCCTGTAAATCAGCCCCAGCATTTT CASSPSPVNQPQHF
TRBJ2-2 TRBV9 - - TGTGCCAGCAGCCCTAGGAACACCGGGGAGCTGTTTTTT CASSPRNTGELFF
TRBJ1-5 TRBV30 - - TGTGCCTGGAGTGAACGGAGCAATCAGCCCCAGCATTTT CAWSERSNQPQHF
TRBJ2-7 TRBV15 few - TGTGCCACCAGCAGAGATAGCCACGAGCAGTACTTC CATSRDSHEQYF
TRBJ2-1 TRBV6-5 - - TGTGCCAGCAGGCAGACTCTTAATGAGCAGTTCTTC CASRQTLNEQFF
TRBJ2-7 TRBV7-2 - TRBD1 TGTGCCAGCAGCTTTAGGGACAGGGTCGCCGAGCAGTACTTC CASSFRDRVAEQYF
TRBJ2-5 TRBV4-3 - - TGCGCCAGCAGCCAAGGACATAGGTCGGAGACCCAGTACTTC CASSQGHRSETQYF
TRBJ2-7 TRBV29-1 - - TGCAGCGTTGAATGGCCGCTCTCCTACGAGCAGTACTTC CSVEWPLSYEQYF
TRBJ2-3 TRBV5-1 few - TGCGCCAGCGCCCGGAGAGCTAGCGATAGCACAGATACGCAGTATTTT CASARRASDSTDTQYF